Presented here are 7 T cell receptor beta chains from one specimen sequenced in a study of blood T cell repertoires in COVID-19. Sequencing used immunoSEQ multiplex PCR; TCRdb keeps in-frame clones, though not all of them. The table shows around 210,000 clones, with approximately 90% occurring only once. Source material: peripheral blood. These receptors originate from a man aged 50 to 60 with COVID-19, enrolled during active disease.

The rearrangement joins TRBV5-1 to TRBJ2-7; possible D gene TRBD1, 6 bases. In germline, CDR1 is SGHRS, CDR2 YFSETQ. The germline V and J ends were trimmed by 0 bases and 2 bases, with 15 bases remaining between them. This CDR3 has 16 residues. The CDR3 reads CASSLEGATGTYEQYF. CDR3 sequence (DNA): TGCGCCAGCAGCTTGGAAGGTGCGACAGGAACCTACGAGCAGTACTTC.

The chain couples TRBV15 to TRBJ1-3; TRBD1 agrees at 8 bases. Trimming cost V 1 base and J 3 bases; bases outside gene matches: 5. CDR3 length: 16 amino acids. From germline, CDR1 is LNHNV and CDR2 YYDKDF (reference sequence). In DNA, the CDR3 is TGTGCCACCAGCAGAGGGCAGGGGGCCTATGGAAACACCATATATTTT. Residues: CATSRGQGAYGNTIYF.

V usage is TRBV28 and J usage is TRBJ2-1, with TRBD2 matching 11 bases. V shed 1 base, J shed 7 bases, and the junction held 3 bases outside the gene matches. Germline CDR1 is MDHEN and CDR2 is SYDVKM. The CDR3 has 15 amino acids. The CDR3 sequence is CASSLLAGGLNEQFF. The CDR3 DNA reads as TGTGCCAGCAGTTTATTAGCGGGGGGGCTTAATGAGCAGTTCTTC.

CDR3 protein: CASRQAIRTSNQPQHF. The CDR3 DNA sequence: TGTGCCAGTAGACAGGCCATTAGGACGAGCAATCAGCCCCAGCATTTT. The chain carries TRBV19 and TRBJ1-5; weak D call: TRBD1 (5 bases). The CDR3 is 16 residues long. The V end lost 6 bases, the J end lost 1 base, and 16 bases lay between the germline ends. Per germline, CDR1 LNHDA and CDR2 SQIVND (reference sequence).

This chain joins TRBV5-4 and TRBJ2-2; 11 nucleotides match TRBD2. Germline loops: CDR1 SGHNT, CDR2 YYREEE (reference sequence). The CDR3 has 18 residues. The V segment lost 4 bases and the J segment 5 bases; nucleotides outside the gene matches: 13. The CDR3 loop is CASSPRWLAGGLTGELFF. The DNA for the CDR3 is TGTGCCAGCAGCCCTAGGTGGCTAGCGGGGGGATTAACCGGGGAGCTGTTTTTT.

This chain uses TRBV5-1 with TRBJ2-1; tentative D call: TRBD1 (6 bases). In germline, CDR1 is SGHRS, CDR2 YFSETQ. CDR3 length: 15 residues. V was shortened by 1 base and J by 4 bases, with 12 bases between the two germline ends. The CDR3 sequence: CASSLLGDNYNEQFF. The CDR3 DNA is TGCGCCAGCAGCTTGTTGGGGGACAATTACAATGAGCAGTTCTTC.

V is TRBV4-3 and J is TRBJ2-1, with TRBD1 identical over 11 bases. CDR3 length equals 17 residues. The trim removed 1 base at V and 3 bases at J, leaving 5 bases unmatched. Germline-derived CDR1 and CDR2 are LGHNA and YSLEER. The CDR3 region has the DNA TGCGCCAGCAGCCAAGTTTTCGGGACAGGGGGCTACAATGAGCAGTTCTTC. Its translation is CASSQVFGTGGYNEQFF.